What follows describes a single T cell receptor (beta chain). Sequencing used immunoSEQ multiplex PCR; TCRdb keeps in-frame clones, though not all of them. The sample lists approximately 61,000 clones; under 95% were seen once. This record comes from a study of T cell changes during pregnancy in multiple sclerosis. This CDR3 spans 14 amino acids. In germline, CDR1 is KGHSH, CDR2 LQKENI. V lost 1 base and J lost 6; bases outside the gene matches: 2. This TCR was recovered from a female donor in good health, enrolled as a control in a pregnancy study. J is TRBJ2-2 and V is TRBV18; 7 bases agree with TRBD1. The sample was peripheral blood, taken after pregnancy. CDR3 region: CASSPLQGAGELFF. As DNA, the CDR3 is TGTGCCAGCTCACCACTTCAGGGGGCCGGGGAGCTGTTTTTT.